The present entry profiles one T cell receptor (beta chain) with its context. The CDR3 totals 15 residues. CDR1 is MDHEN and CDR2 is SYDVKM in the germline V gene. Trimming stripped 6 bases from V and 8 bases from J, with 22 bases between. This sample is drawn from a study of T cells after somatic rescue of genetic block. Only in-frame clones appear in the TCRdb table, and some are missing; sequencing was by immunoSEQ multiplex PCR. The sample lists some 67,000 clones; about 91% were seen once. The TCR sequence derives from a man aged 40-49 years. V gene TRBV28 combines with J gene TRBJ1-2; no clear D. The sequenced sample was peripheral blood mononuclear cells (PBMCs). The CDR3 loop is CASSPTDPSLGGYTF. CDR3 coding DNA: TGTGCCAGCAGCCCTACAGATCCTTCCTTGGGCGGCTACACCTTC.